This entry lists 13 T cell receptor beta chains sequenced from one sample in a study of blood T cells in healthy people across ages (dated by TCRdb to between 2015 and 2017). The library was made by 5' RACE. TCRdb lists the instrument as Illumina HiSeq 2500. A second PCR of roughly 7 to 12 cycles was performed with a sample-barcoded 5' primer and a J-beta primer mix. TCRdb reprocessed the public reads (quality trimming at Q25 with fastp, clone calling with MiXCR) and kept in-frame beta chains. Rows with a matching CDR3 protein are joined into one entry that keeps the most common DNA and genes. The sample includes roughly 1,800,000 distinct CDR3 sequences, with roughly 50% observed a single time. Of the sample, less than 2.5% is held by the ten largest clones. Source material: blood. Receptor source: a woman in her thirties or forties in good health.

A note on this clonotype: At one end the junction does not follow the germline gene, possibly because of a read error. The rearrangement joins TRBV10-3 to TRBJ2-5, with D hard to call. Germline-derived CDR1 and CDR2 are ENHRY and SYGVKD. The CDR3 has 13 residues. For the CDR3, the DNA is TGTACCATCAGTGAGTCACAGCGAGAGACCCAGTACTTC. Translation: CTISESQRETQYF.

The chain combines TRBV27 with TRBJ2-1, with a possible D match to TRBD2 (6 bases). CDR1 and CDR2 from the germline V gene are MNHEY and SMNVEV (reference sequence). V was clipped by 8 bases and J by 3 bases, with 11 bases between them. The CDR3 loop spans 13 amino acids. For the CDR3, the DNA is TGTGCCAGCGAAGGGAGGAGCTACAATGAGCAGTTCTTC. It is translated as CASEGRSYNEQFF.

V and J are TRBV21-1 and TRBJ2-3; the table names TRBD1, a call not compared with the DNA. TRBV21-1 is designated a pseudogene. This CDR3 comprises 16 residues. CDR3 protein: CASSKGVRGRADTQYF. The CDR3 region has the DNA TGTGCCAGCAGCAAAGGAGTCCGGGGGCGGGCGGATACGCAGTATTTT.

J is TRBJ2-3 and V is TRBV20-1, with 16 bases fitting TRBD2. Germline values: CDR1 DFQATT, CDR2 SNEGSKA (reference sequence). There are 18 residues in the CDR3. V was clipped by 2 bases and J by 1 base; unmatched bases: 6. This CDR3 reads CSARPGLAGGARTDTQYF. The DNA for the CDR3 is TGCAGTGCTAGACCGGGACTAGCGGGGGGGGCGCGCACAGATACGCAGTATTTT.

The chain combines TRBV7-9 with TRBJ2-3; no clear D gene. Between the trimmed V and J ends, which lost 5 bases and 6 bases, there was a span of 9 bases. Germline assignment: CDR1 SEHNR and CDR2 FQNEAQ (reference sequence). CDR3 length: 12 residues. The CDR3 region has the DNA TGTGCCAGCAGCCCTGTAGAGGATACGCAGTATTTT. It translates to CASSPVEDTQYF.

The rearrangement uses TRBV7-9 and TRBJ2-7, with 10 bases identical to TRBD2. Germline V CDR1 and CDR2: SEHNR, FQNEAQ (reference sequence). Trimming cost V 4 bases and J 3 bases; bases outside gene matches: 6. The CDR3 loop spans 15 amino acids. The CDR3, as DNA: TGTGCCAGCAGCTCCGGACTAGCGGCACACTACGAGCAGTACTTC. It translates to CASSSGLAAHYEQYF.

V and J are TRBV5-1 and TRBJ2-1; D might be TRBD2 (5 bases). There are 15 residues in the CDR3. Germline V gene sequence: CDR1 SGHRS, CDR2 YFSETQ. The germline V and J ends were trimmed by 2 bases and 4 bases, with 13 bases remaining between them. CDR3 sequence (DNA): TGCGCCAGCAGCTTTACTTCGGAGCGGTACAATGAGCAGTTCTTC. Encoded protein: CASSFTSERYNEQFF. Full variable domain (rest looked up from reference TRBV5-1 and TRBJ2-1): KAGVTQTPRYLIKTRGQQVTLSCSPISGHRSVSWYQQTPGQGLQFLFEYFSETQRNKGNFPGRFSGRQFSNSRSEMNVSTLELGDSALYLCASSFTSERYNEQFFGPGTRLTVL.

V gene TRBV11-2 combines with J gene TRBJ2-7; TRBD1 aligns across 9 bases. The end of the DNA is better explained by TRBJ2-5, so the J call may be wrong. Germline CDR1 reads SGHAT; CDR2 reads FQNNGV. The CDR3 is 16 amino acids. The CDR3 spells CASSSQTGGSQETQYF. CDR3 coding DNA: TGTGCCAGCAGCTCCCAAACAGGGGGCTCCCAAGAGACCCAGTACTTC.

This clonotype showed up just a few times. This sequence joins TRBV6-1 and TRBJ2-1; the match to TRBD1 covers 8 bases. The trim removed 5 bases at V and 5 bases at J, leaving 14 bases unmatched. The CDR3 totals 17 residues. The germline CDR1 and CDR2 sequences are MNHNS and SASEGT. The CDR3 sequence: CASSPLTGAMGNNEQFF. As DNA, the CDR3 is TGTGCCAGCAGTCCATTGACAGGGGCAATGGGAAACAATGAGCAGTTCTTC.

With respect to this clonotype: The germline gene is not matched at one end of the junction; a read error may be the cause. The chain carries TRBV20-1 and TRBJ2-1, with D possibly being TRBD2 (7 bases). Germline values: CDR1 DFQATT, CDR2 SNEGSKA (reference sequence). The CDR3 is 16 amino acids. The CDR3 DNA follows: TGTAGTGCCTCGAAGGGGGGGCTAAGCTCCTACAATGAGCAGTTCTTC. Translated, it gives CSASKGGLSSYNEQFF.

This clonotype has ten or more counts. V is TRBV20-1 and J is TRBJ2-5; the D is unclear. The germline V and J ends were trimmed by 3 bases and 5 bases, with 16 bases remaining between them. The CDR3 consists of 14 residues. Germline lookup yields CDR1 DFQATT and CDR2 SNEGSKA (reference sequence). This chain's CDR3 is CSARRSLGVETQYF. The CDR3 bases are TGCAGTGCTAGGCGATCCTTGGGCGTGGAGACCCAGTACTTC.

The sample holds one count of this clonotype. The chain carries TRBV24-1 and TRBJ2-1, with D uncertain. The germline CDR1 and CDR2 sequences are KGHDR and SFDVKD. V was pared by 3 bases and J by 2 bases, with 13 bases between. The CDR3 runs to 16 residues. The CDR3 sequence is CATSDALATPYNEQFF. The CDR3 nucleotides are TGTGCCACCAGTGATGCCCTGGCTACGCCCTACAATGAGCAGTTCTTC.

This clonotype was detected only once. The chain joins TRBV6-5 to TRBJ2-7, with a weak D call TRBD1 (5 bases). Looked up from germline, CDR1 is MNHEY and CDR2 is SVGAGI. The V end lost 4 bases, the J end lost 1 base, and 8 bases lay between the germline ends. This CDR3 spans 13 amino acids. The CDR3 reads CASSWRQSYEQYF. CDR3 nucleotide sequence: TGTGCCAGCAGTTGGAGACAGTCCTACGAGCAGTACTTC.